These T cell receptor beta chains were read from a single sample in a study of T cells in Graves' hyperthyroidism and ophthalmopathy. One entry per CDR3 protein results from TCRdb running MiXCR on the multiplex PCR reads. The sample records around 350,000 distinct CDR3 sequences, roughly 15% being singletons. Sequencing used blood. These receptors were obtained from a woman in her 30s with Graves' ophthalmopathy. Both conserved end residues are part of each CDR3. Rows give clone size only sometimes, using once, few, many, or a class for an expanded clone.

TRBV11-2 | many | CASSLFLAGRNYGYTF
TRBV7-2 | . | CASSLAAGGYYNEQFF
TRBV19 | . | CASSGTSAREQFF
TRBV20-1 | many | CSARDGPGMGTEAFF
TRBV24-1 | . | CATSDFATGRTGELFF
TRBV13 | many | CASSLSSSTKAFF
TRBV9 | many | CASRSHRGTNTEAFF
TRBV6-1 | many | CATSEVWGGPYNEQFF
TRBV3-1 | . | CASSHPGTGNTEAFF
TRBV18 | many | CASSPRSGDSYEQYF
TRBV7-3 | many | CASSRTSGPDTQYF
TRBV28 | many | CASTADRFYGYTF
TRBV11-3 | many | CASSMGLAGDGAHEQFF
TRBV9 | . | CASSVEVAGYNEQFF
TRBV27 | . | CASSSGTGVFNSPLHF
TRBV7-9 | few | CASVPGGQLAKNIQYF
TRBV18 | . | CASSPAGTGKGNEQFF
TRBV2 | . | CAGSPGGSPLHF
TRBV12-3/TRBV12-4 | many | CASSLPNYEQYF